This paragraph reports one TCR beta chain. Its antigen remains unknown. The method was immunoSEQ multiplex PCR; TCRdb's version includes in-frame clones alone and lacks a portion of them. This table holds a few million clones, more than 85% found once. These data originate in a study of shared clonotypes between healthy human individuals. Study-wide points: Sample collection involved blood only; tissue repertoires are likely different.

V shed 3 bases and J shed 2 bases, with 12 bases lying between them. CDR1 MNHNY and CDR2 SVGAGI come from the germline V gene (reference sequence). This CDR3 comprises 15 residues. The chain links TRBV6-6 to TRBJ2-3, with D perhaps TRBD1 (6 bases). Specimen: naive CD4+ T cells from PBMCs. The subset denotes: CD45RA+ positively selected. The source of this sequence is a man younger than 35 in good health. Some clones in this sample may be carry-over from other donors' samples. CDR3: CASSYVLGATDTQYF. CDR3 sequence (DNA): TGTGCCAGCAGTTATGTCTTGGGGGCCACAGATACGCAGTATTTT.